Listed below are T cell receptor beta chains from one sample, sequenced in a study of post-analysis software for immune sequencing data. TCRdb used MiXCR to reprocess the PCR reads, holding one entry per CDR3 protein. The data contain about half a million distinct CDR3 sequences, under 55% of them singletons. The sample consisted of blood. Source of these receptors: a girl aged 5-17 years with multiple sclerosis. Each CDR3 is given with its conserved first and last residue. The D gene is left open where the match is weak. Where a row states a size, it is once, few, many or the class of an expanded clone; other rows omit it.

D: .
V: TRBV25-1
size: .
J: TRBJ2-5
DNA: TGTGCCAGCAGCATTGGAGGGGAGACCCAGTACTTC
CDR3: CASSIGGETQYF

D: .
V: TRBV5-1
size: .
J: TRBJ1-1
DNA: TGCGCCAGCAAGCGCTCGGGGGCGACAGGCTTAAACACTGAAGCTTTCTTT
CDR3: CASKRSGATGLNTEAFF

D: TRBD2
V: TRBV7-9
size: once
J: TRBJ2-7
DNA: TGTGCCAGCAGCCGTAGCGGGAGAGGAGAGCAGTACTTC
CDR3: CASSRSGRGEQYF

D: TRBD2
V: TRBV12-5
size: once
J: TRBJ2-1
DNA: TGTGCTAGTGGTTTGGTGTTAGCGGGGAATGAGCAGTTCTTC
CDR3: CASGLVLAGNEQFF

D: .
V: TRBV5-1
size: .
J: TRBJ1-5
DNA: TGCGCCAGCAGCTTTGGGAACTTGGATCAGCCCCAGCATTTT
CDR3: CASSFGNLDQPQHF

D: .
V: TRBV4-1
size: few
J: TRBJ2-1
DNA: TGCGCCAGCAGCCAAGTTTCCAGGCTACACAATGAGCAGTTCTTC
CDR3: CASSQVSRLHNEQFF

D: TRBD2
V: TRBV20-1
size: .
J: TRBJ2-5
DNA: TGCAGTGCTAGCGACAATTGGGAGCGGGAGGGCGGGCAAGAGACCCAGTACTTC
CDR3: CSASDNWEREGGQETQYF

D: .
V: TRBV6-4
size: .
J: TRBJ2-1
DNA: TGTGCCAGCAGCGTCCAACCAATGAATCTCAATGAGCAGTTCTTC
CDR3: CASSVQPMNLNEQFF

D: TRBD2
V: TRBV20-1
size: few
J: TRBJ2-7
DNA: TGCAGTGCTAGGCGGGGGGACTCCCTTTGGGAGCAGTACTTC
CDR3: CSARRGDSLWEQYF

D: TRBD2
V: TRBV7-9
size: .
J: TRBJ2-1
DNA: TGTGCCAGCCCCCGACTAGCGGGAGGGGTATCCTACAATGAGCAGTTCTTC
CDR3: CASPRLAGGVSYNEQFF

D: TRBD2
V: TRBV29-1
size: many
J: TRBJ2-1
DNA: TGCAGCCCCCTAGAGGGGACTAGCGGGAGGTATGAGCAGTTCTTC
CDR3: CSPLEGTSGRYEQFF

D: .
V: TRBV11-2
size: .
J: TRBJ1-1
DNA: TGTGCCAGCAGCCGCCCCCTAATTGAAGCTTTCTTT
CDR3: CASSRPLIEAFF

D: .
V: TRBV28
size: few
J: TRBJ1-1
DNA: TGTGCCAGCAGGAAATACGTCAATGGGAACACTGAAGCTTTCTTT
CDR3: CASRKYVNGNTEAFF

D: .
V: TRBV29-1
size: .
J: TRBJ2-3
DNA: TGCAGCGTTGTTCAATCGGGTCTGGGCGGTACGCAGTATTTT
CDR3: CSVVQSGLGGTQYF

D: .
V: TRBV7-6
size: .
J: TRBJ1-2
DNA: TGTGCCAGCAGCTCCAAACGGGGGAACTATGGCTACACCTTC
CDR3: CASSSKRGNYGYTF

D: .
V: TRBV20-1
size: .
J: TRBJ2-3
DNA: TGCAGTGCTAGTTTGACCGATACGCAGTATTTT
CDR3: CSASLTDTQYF

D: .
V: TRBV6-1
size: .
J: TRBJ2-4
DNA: TGTGCCAGCAGTGATCCAGGGCCAAACGAAAACATTCAGTACTTC
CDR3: CASSDPGPNENIQYF

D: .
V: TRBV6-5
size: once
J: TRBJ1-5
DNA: TGTGCCAGCAGTTACTCGGCGCTGGGCATTCAGAGCGGACAGCCCCAGCATTTT
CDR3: CASSYSALGIQSGQPQHF

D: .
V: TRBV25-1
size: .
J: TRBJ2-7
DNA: TGTGCCAGCAGTTCCATTCGTACGGGGGTCGAGCAGTACTTC
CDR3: CASSSIRTGVEQYF

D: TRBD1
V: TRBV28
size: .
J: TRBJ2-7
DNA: TGTGCCAGCAGCACTCCGGGACAGGGGGCCTACGAGCAGTACTTC
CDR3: CASSTPGQGAYEQYF

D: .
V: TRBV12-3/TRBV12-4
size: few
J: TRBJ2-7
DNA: TGTGCCAGCAGTTTCGACAGAGACTCCTACGAGCAGTACTTC
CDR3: CASSFDRDSYEQYF

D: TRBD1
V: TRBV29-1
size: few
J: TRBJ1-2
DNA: TGCAGCGTTGTGGGACAGGGGGATGGCTACACCTTC
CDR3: CSVVGQGDGYTF

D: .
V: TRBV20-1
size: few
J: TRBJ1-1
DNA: TGCAGTGCTAGAAAGTTAACTGAAGCTTTCTTT
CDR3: CSARKLTEAFF

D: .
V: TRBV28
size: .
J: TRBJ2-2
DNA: TGTGCCAGCAGTTTACAGCCTAACACCGGGGAGCTGTTTTTT
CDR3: CASSLQPNTGELFF

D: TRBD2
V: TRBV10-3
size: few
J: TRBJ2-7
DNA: TGTGCCATCACTGCGGGAGAGTCCTACGAGCAGTACTTC
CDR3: CAITAGESYEQYF

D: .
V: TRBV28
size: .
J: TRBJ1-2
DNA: TGTGCCAGCTTTAACAGTTATGGCTACACCTTC
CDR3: CASFNSYGYTF

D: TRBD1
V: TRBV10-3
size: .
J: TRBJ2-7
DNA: TGTGCCATCAGTGAGGGCGAGGGACAGGGGGCGTACGAGCAGTACTTC
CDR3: CAISEGEGQGAYEQYF

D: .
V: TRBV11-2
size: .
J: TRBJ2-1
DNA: TGTGCCAGCACACCCACAGGGTTTGCCAATGAGCAGTTCTTC
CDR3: CASTPTGFANEQFF

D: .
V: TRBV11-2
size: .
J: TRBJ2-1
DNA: TGTGCCAGCAGCTTACTCATGCCAGAGCAGTTCTTC
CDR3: CASSLLMPEQFF

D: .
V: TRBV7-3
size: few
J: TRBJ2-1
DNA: TGTGCCAGCATCCAACGGGCTCGGCTCAGCTCCTACAATGAGCAGTTCTTC
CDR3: CASIQRARLSSYNEQFF

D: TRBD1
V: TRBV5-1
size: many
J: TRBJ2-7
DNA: TGCGCCAGCAGCCTAAGACAGGGTTCCTACGAGCAGTACTTC
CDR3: CASSLRQGSYEQYF

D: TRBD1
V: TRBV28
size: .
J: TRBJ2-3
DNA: TGTGCCAGCGTGGAACAGGGGGTACTGCGCACAGATACGCAGTATTTT
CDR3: CASVEQGVLRTDTQYF

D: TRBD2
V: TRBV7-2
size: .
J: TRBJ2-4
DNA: TGTGCCAGCAGCTCCCAAGCGGGAGGAGGCAAAAACATTCAGTACTTC
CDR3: CASSSQAGGGKNIQYF

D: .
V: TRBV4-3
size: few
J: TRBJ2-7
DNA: TGCGCCAGCAGCCAAGATGGGGGTAACGAGCAGTACTTC
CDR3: CASSQDGGNEQYF

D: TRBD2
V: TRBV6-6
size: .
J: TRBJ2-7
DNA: TGTGCCAGCAGTTACGCGCGGGAGCTAACCTACGAGCAGTACTTC
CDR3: CASSYARELTYEQYF

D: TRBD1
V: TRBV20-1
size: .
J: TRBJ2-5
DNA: TGCAGTGCCACCAACAGGGGCCAAGAGACCCAGTACTTC
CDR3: CSATNRGQETQYF

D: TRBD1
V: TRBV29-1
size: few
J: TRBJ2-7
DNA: TGCAGCGTAACAGGGGTTATAATCCACGAGCAGTACTTC
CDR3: CSVTGVIIHEQYF

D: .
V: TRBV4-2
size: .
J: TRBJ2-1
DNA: TGTGCCAGTAGCCAAAATAGCGGAGGGGGGTCCTACAATGAGCAGTTCTTC
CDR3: CASSQNSGGGSYNEQFF

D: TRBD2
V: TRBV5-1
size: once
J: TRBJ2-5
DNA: TGCGCCAGCAGCCCTAGCGGGAGCCCCATCCAAGAGACCCAGTACTTC
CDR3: CASSPSGSPIQETQYF

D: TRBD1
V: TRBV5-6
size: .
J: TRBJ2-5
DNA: TGTGCCAGCAGCACGGGGACAGGGTTACAAGAGACCCAGTACTTC
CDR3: CASSTGTGLQETQYF

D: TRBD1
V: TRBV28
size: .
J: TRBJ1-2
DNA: TGTGCCAGCAGTTGGAGACGTATGCACGACAGGGGCGACCGGGTGAACTATGGCTACACCTTC
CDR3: CASSWRRMHDRGDRVNYGYTF

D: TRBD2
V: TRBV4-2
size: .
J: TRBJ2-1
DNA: TGTGCCAGCAGCCAAGGAAGTGAGCTAGCGGGAGGGCCAGGTCAGAATGAGCAGTTCTTC
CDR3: CASSQGSELAGGPGQNEQFF

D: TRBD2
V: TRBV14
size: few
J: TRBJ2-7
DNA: TGTGCCAGCAGCCTTGGACTAGCCTTGACCTACGAGCAGTACTTC
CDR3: CASSLGLALTYEQYF

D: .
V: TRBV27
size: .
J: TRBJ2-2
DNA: TGTGCCAGCGGGTACAGTGTCGGGGAGCTGTTTTTT
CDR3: CASGYSVGELFF

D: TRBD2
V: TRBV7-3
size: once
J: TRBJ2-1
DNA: TGTGCCAGCAGCGCCGCCGGGACTAGCTCCTACAATGAGCAGTTCTTC
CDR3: CASSAAGTSSYNEQFF

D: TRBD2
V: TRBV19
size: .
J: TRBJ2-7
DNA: TGTGCCAGTAGAAAGGCGGGGGGGTCCTACGAGCAGTACTTC
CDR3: CASRKAGGSYEQYF

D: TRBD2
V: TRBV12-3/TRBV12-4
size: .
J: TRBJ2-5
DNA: TGTGCCAGCAGCCTCGCCCTAGCGGGAGATGAGACCCAGTACTTC
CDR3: CASSLALAGDETQYF

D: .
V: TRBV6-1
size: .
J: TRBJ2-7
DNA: TGTGCCAGCAGTGAACGCGGAGGGTTGGACGAGCAGTACTTC
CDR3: CASSERGGLDEQYF

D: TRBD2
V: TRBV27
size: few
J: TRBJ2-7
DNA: TGTGCCAGCAGTTCTAGCGGGAGGTGGTCCTACGAGCAGTACTTC
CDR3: CASSSSGRWSYEQYF

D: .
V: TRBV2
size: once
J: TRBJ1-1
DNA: TGTGCCAGCAGGGGGAGGGCATTGAACACTGAAGCTTTCTTT
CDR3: CASRGRALNTEAFF

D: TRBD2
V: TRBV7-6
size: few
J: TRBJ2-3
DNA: TGTGCCAGCAGCTCGGGACTAGCGGGAGGGGATACGCAGTATTTT
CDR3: CASSSGLAGGDTQYF

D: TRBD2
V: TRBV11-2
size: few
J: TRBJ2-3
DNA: TGTGCCAGCAGCTTAGTTCGGAGTAGCGGGAGTCTGAGGACTAGCACAGATACGCAGTATTTT
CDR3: CASSLVRSSGSLRTSTDTQYF

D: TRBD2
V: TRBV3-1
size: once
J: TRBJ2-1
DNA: TGTGCCGGCAGCCAGGCTCCGGGACTAGCGGAATACAATGAGCAGTTCTTC
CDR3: CAGSQAPGLAEYNEQFF

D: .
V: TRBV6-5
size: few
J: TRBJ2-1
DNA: TGTGCCAGCAGTTACTCGAAGGGGAGGACCAACAATGAGCAGTTCTTC
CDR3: CASSYSKGRTNNEQFF

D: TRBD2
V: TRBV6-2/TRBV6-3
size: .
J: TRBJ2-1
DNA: TGTGCCAGCGTAGGGGGACTAGCGGGAGTTGGACAGTTCTTC
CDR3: CASVGGLAGVGQFF

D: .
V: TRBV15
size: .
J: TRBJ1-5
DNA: TGTGCCACCAGCAGCACCCAGGACGCTCAGCCCCAGCATTTT
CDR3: CATSSTQDAQPQHF

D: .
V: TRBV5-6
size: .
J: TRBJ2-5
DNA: TGTGCCAGCAGCTTGCTCGACAGGAGGCAAGAGACCCAGTACTTC
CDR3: CASSLLDRRQETQYF